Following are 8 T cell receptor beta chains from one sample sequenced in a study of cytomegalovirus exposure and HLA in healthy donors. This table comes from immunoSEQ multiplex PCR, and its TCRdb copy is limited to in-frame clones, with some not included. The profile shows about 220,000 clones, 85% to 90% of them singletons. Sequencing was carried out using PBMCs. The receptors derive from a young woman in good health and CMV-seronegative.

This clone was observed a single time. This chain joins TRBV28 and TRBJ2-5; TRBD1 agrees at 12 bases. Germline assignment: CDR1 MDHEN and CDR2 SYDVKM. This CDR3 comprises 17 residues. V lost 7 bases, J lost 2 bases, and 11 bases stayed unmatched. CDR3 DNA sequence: TGTGCCAGCACCATTGCCGGGACAGGGGGCTTTCAAGAGACCCAGTACTTC. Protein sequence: CASTIAGTGGFQETQYF. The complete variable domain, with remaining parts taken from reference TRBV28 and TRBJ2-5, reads DVKVTQSSRYLVKRTGEKVFLECVQDMDHENMFWYRQDPGLGLRLIYFSYDVKMKEKGDIPEGYSVSREKKERFSLILESASTNQTSMYLCASTIAGTGGFQETQYFGPGTRLLVL.

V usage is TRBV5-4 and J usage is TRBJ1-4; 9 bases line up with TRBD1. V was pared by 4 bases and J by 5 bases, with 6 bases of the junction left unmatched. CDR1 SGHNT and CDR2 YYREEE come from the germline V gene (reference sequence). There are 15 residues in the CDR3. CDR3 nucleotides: TGTGCCAGCAGCCCCCTCGGGACAGGGAATGAAAAACTGTTTTTT. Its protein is CASSPLGTGNEKLFF.

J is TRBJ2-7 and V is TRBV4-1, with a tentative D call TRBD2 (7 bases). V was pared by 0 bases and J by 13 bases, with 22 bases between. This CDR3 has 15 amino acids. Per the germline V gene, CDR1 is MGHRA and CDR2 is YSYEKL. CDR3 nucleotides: TGCGCCAGCAGCCAAGAACATATGGGGGGGGGCCCCTTATACTTC. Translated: CASSQEHMGGGPLYF.

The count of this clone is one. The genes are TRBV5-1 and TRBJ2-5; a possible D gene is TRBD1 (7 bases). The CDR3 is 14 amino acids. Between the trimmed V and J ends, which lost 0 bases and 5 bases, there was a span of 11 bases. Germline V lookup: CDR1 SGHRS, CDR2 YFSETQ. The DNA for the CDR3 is TGCGCCAGCAGCTTGGGGCAGGGGGGCGAGACCCAGTACTTC. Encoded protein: CASSLGQGGETQYF.

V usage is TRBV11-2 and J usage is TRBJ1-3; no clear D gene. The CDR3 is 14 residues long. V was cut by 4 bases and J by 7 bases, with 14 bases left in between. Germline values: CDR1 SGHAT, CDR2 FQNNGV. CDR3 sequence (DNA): TGTGCCAGCAGCTCGGTTGGAGGTTGGAACACCATATATTTT. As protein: CASSSVGGWNTIYF.

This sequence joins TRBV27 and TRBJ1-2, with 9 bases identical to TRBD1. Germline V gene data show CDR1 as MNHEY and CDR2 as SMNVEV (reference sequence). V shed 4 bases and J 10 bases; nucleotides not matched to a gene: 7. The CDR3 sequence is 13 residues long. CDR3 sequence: CASSSGDREDYTF. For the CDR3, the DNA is TGTGCCAGCAGTTCGGGGGACAGGGAAGACTACACCTTC.

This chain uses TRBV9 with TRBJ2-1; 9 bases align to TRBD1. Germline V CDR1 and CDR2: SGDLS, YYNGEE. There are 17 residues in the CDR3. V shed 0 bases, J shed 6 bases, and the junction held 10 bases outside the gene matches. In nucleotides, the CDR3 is TGTGCCAGCAGCGTAGCTCGAGACAGGGGGTTATCCAATGAGCAGTTCTTC. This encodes CASSVARDRGLSNEQFF.

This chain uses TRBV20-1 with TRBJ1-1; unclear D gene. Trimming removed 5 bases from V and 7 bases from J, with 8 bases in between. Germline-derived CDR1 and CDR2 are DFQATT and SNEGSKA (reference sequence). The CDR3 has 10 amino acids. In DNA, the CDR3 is TGCAGTGCTCGGGTTAATGAAGCTTTCTTT. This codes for CSARVNEAFF.